This is a list of T cell receptor beta chains from one sample in a study of T cells in Graves' hyperthyroidism and ophthalmopathy. Each CDR3 protein is one row after TCRdb ran MiXCR on the multiplex PCR reads. The sample yields more than 500,000 distinct CDR3 sequences, about 45% seen once. The sequenced material came from peripheral blood or thyroid tissue (not recorded which). The receptor source for this set is an adult woman with Graves' disease, either hyperthyroidism or ophthalmopathy (not recorded which). The CDR3 runs from the conserved cysteine through the conserved F or W. Each record gives: CDR3 DNA, CDR3 protein, clone size, J gene, V gene, D gene. A D gene is named only where the DNA matches it firmly. Clone size is given for some rows only: seen once, a few or many times, or a class if the clone is expanded.

CDR3 DNA: TGTGCCAGCAGCCCGGGGTTGAGCGGTGAAGCTTTCTTT; CDR3 protein: CASSPGLSGEAFF; clone size: many; J gene: TRBJ1-1; V gene: TRBV3-1; D gene: NA
CDR3 DNA: TGTGCCAGCAGCGGGACAGGTTTTTATTCACCCCTCCACTTT; CDR3 protein: CASSGTGFYSPLHF; clone size: NA; J gene: TRBJ1-6; V gene: TRBV2; D gene: TRBD1
CDR3 DNA: TGTGCCAGCAGTGTACCCGGGACCTGGAGCACCTTC; CDR3 protein: CASSVPGTWSTF; clone size: NA; J gene: TRBJ1-2; V gene: TRBV12-3/TRBV12-4; D gene: NA
CDR3 DNA: TGTGCCAGCAGCGTGGCCGGGACAGTCTCAATCCTTACGAACACCGGGGAGCTGTTTTTT; CDR3 protein: CASSVAGTVSILTNTGELFF; clone size: many; J gene: TRBJ2-2; V gene: TRBV9; D gene: TRBD1
CDR3 DNA: TGCAGTGCTACAACAGGGACTCAGCCCCAGCATTTT; CDR3 protein: CSATTGTQPQHF; clone size: many; J gene: TRBJ1-5; V gene: TRBV20-1; D gene: NA
CDR3 DNA: TGCAGTGCTAGCAGTCCCGAAGAGTTCCTCTATGGCTACACCTTC; CDR3 protein: CSASSPEEFLYGYTF; clone size: many; J gene: TRBJ1-2; V gene: TRBV20-1; D gene: NA
CDR3 DNA: TGTGCCAGCAGCTCCTCCCGGGGGACGAACACTGAAGCTTTCTTT; CDR3 protein: CASSSSRGTNTEAFF; clone size: few; J gene: TRBJ1-1; V gene: TRBV7-2; D gene: NA
CDR3 DNA: TGTGCCAGCAGCTTAGTGGTGGATGAGACCCAGTACTTC; CDR3 protein: CASSLVVDETQYF; clone size: NA; J gene: TRBJ2-5; V gene: TRBV7-8; D gene: NA
CDR3 DNA: TGCAGCGCTGCCGGGACAGCAGATTCACCCCTCCACTTT; CDR3 protein: CSAAGTADSPLHF; clone size: NA; J gene: TRBJ1-6; V gene: TRBV29-1; D gene: TRBD1
CDR3 DNA: TGCGCCAGCAGCAGTACTAGGGGACAGCCCCAGTACTTC; CDR3 protein: CASSSTRGQPQYF; clone size: NA; J gene: TRBJ2-5; V gene: TRBV4-1; D gene: TRBD1
CDR3 DNA: TGCGCCAGCAGCTCCCGGACACCGTCCTACGAGCAGTACTTC; CDR3 protein: CASSSRTPSYEQYF; clone size: NA; J gene: TRBJ2-7; V gene: TRBV5-1; D gene: NA
CDR3 DNA: TGTGCCAGCAGCTTAGGGACTGCTTTATTCCAGTACTTC; CDR3 protein: CASSLGTALFQYF; clone size: NA; J gene: TRBJ2-5; V gene: TRBV7-8; D gene: NA
CDR3 DNA: TGTGCCAGCAGGCCGAGGGAGGGCTATGGCTACACCTTC; CDR3 protein: CASRPREGYGYTF; clone size: few; J gene: TRBJ1-2; V gene: TRBV12-3/TRBV12-4; D gene: NA
CDR3 DNA: TGTGCCAGCAGCGTAGTAGGGGGCAGGAACACCGGGGAGCTGTTTTTT; CDR3 protein: CASSVVGGRNTGELFF; clone size: NA; J gene: TRBJ2-2; V gene: TRBV9; D gene: TRBD1
CDR3 DNA: TGCGCCAGCAGCGGGGGACAGGGGGGTAACCGAGAGACCCAGTACTTC; CDR3 protein: CASSGGQGGNRETQYF; clone size: NA; J gene: TRBJ2-5; V gene: TRBV7-2; D gene: TRBD1
CDR3 DNA: TGTGCCAGCAGCGGGCCGGACAGGAACTACGAGCAGTACTTC; CDR3 protein: CASSGPDRNYEQYF; clone size: NA; J gene: TRBJ2-7; V gene: TRBV13; D gene: TRBD1
CDR3 DNA: TGCAGTGCCGGCCGCCGGGGTGCCCCCGCCCAGCATTTT; CDR3 protein: CSAGRRGAPAQHF; clone size: many; J gene: TRBJ1-5; V gene: TRBV20-1; D gene: NA
CDR3 DNA: TGTGCCAGCAGCTTTACTCCAGGGGACACTGAAGCTTTCTTT; CDR3 protein: CASSFTPGDTEAFF; clone size: NA; J gene: TRBJ1-1; V gene: TRBV9; D gene: NA
CDR3 DNA: TGTGCCAGCAGCTTAGAAGGTCCGGGACAGGTAGAAAGCTCTGGGGCCAACGTCCTGACTTTC; CDR3 protein: CASSLEGPGQVESSGANVLTF; clone size: NA; J gene: TRBJ2-6; V gene: TRBV13; D gene: TRBD1
CDR3 DNA: TGTGCCAGCAGCTCTAGGGGGGCGCGAACTGAAAAACTGTTTTTT; CDR3 protein: CASSSRGARTEKLFF; clone size: NA; J gene: TRBJ1-4; V gene: TRBV7-8; D gene: NA
CDR3 DNA: TGTGCCAGCAGAGAAGGGGGTTCCAATCAGCCCCAGCATTTT; CDR3 protein: CASREGGSNQPQHF; clone size: few; J gene: TRBJ1-5; V gene: TRBV28; D gene: NA
CDR3 DNA: TGTGCCAGCAACCAGGGGGGCTTCCAAGAGACCCAGTACTTC; CDR3 protein: CASNQGGFQETQYF; clone size: NA; J gene: TRBJ2-5; V gene: TRBV25-1; D gene: NA
CDR3 DNA: TGCAGTGCTCGAGGAGGTCTTCAGCCCCAGCATTTT; CDR3 protein: CSARGGLQPQHF; clone size: many; J gene: TRBJ1-5; V gene: TRBV20-1; D gene: NA
CDR3 DNA: TGTGCCAGCGCCGGCGGGCATACCTACGAGCAGTACTTC; CDR3 protein: CASAGGHTYEQYF; clone size: NA; J gene: TRBJ2-7; V gene: TRBV2; D gene: NA
CDR3 DNA: TGTGCTAGCAGCTTAGCTAGCGGGCGACAAGAGACCCAGTACTTC; CDR3 protein: CASSLASGRQETQYF; clone size: NA; J gene: TRBJ2-5; V gene: TRBV7-6; D gene: TRBD2
CDR3 DNA: TGTGCCAGCAGCACAGGGGTTTGGGGCCAAGAGACCCAGTACTTC; CDR3 protein: CASSTGVWGQETQYF; clone size: NA; J gene: TRBJ2-5; V gene: TRBV7-9; D gene: TRBD1
CDR3 DNA: TGTGCCAGCAGTTCGGGGGAGCTCTATGGCTACACCTTC; CDR3 protein: CASSSGELYGYTF; clone size: many; J gene: TRBJ1-2; V gene: TRBV13; D gene: NA
CDR3 DNA: TGCAGTGCTAGAGGCGGTGCCGGGGCCAACACTGAAGCTTTC; CDR3 protein: CSARGGAGANTEAF; clone size: NA; J gene: TRBJ2-6; V gene: TRBV20-1; D gene: NA
CDR3 DNA: TGTGCCATCGGCCGGGACAAAGAGCAGTACTTC; CDR3 protein: CAIGRDKEQYF; clone size: few; J gene: TRBJ2-7; V gene: TRBV10-3; D gene: NA
CDR3 DNA: TGCAGTGCTATTGTGCAGGGGGAGTACGGGCAGTACTTC; CDR3 protein: CSAIVQGEYGQYF; clone size: NA; J gene: TRBJ2-7; V gene: TRBV20-1; D gene: TRBD1
CDR3 DNA: TGTGCCATCAGTGACCCTCGAATAGGGACTAGCGGGAGCCTGTACTTC; CDR3 protein: CAISDPRIGTSGSLYF; clone size: NA; J gene: TRBJ2-5; V gene: TRBV10-3; D gene: TRBD2
CDR3 DNA: TGCAGTGCTAGCGATACCGGGACAGGGATTAACTATGGCTACACCTTC; CDR3 protein: CSASDTGTGINYGYTF; clone size: many; J gene: TRBJ1-2; V gene: TRBV20-1; D gene: TRBD1
CDR3 DNA: TGTGCCAGCAGCAAAGAGACATGGAAGGACACTGAAGCTTTCTTT; CDR3 protein: CASSKETWKDTEAFF; clone size: NA; J gene: TRBJ1-1; V gene: TRBV9; D gene: NA
CDR3 DNA: TGTGCCAGCAGCGTAGCTAGCGGGGAAGAGACCCAGTACTTC; CDR3 protein: CASSVASGEETQYF; clone size: many; J gene: TRBJ2-5; V gene: TRBV9; D gene: TRBD2
CDR3 DNA: TGCAGTGCGGTAGATCTCACAGGGGCAGATACGCAGTATTTT; CDR3 protein: CSAVDLTGADTQYF; clone size: NA; J gene: TRBJ2-3; V gene: TRBV20-1; D gene: TRBD1
CDR3 DNA: TGTGCCAGCAGCACCTTTATGATTAGCAATCAGCCCCAGCATTTT; CDR3 protein: CASSTFMISNQPQHF; clone size: NA; J gene: TRBJ1-5; V gene: TRBV6-1; D gene: NA
CDR3 DNA: TGTGCCATCAGGATACAGGACAGGCTTAGCACTGAAGCTTTCTTT; CDR3 protein: CAIRIQDRLSTEAFF; clone size: NA; J gene: TRBJ1-1; V gene: TRBV10-3; D gene: TRBD1
CDR3 DNA: TGTGCCAGCAGACCTACAGGGATTCGGTATGGCTACACCTTC; CDR3 protein: CASRPTGIRYGYTF; clone size: many; J gene: TRBJ1-2; V gene: TRBV7-2; D gene: NA
CDR3 DNA: TGCAGTGGGGGGGGAACAGGCTACGAGCAGTACTTC; CDR3 protein: CSGGGTGYEQYF; clone size: NA; J gene: TRBJ2-7; V gene: TRBV20-1; D gene: TRBD2
CDR3 DNA: TGTGCCAGCAGCTTGAGGACAGGGACTGAAAAACTGTTTTTT; CDR3 protein: CASSLRTGTEKLFF; clone size: few; J gene: TRBJ1-4; V gene: TRBV5-5; D gene: TRBD1
CDR3 DNA: TGTGCCAGCAGCCAAGGATTTGGGGCAGGGAATTCACCCCTCCACTTT; CDR3 protein: CASSQGFGAGNSPLHF; clone size: NA; J gene: TRBJ1-6; V gene: TRBV4-2; D gene: NA
CDR3 DNA: TGTGCCAGCAGCTTAGCGCAGGCTGGGGCCAACGTCCTGACTTTC; CDR3 protein: CASSLAQAGANVLTF; clone size: many; J gene: TRBJ2-6; V gene: TRBV7-9; D gene: NA
CDR3 DNA: TGTGCCAGCAGCTTGGATGTGACAGGGGGCGGCGAGCAGTACTTC; CDR3 protein: CASSLDVTGGGEQYF; clone size: NA; J gene: TRBJ2-7; V gene: TRBV5-5; D gene: TRBD1
CDR3 DNA: TGTGCCAGCAGCTTTGGACAGGGGGTAGTTGGTGGCTACACCTTC; CDR3 protein: CASSFGQGVVGGYTF; clone size: NA; J gene: TRBJ1-2; V gene: TRBV11-1; D gene: TRBD1
CDR3 DNA: TGTGCCAGCAAGGTGGGGTCGAACACCGGGGAGCTGTTTTTT; CDR3 protein: CASKVGSNTGELFF; clone size: NA; J gene: TRBJ2-2; V gene: TRBV7-8; D gene: NA
CDR3 DNA: TGTGCCAGCAGCCCCAGGCGGAGCGGGGGGACCCAGTACTTC; CDR3 protein: CASSPRRSGGTQYF; clone size: NA; J gene: TRBJ2-5; V gene: TRBV12-3/TRBV12-4; D gene: TRBD2
CDR3 DNA: TGTGCCAGCAGTGTAGATCAGGGAAAAGCTTTCTTT; CDR3 protein: CASSVDQGKAFF; clone size: many; J gene: TRBJ1-1; V gene: TRBV2; D gene: NA
CDR3 DNA: TGTGCCAGCAGTGGACAGGGGGCACAGTACTTC; CDR3 protein: CASSGQGAQYF; clone size: NA; J gene: TRBJ2-5; V gene: TRBV2; D gene: TRBD1
CDR3 DNA: TGCGCCAGCAGCTTGGCTTCACCTACAACTAATGAAAAACTGTTTTTT; CDR3 protein: CASSLASPTTNEKLFF; clone size: many; J gene: TRBJ1-4; V gene: TRBV5-1; D gene: NA
CDR3 DNA: TGCGCCAGCAGGGGACAGGGAGAGGGTAGACAGACCCAGTACTTC; CDR3 protein: CASRGQGEGRQTQYF; clone size: NA; J gene: TRBJ2-5; V gene: TRBV5-5; D gene: TRBD1